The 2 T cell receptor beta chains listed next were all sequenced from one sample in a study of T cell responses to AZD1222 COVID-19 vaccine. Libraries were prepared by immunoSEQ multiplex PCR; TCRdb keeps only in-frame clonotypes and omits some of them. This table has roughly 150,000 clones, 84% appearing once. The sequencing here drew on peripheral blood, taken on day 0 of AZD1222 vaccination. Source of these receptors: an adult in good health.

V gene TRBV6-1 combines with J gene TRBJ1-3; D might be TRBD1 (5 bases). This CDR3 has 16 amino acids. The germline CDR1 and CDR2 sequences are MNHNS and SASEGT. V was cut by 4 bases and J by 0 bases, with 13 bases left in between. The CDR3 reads CASSGGVGLSGNTIYF. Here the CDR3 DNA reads TGTGCCAGCAGTGGAGGGGTAGGGCTCTCTGGAAACACCATATATTTT.

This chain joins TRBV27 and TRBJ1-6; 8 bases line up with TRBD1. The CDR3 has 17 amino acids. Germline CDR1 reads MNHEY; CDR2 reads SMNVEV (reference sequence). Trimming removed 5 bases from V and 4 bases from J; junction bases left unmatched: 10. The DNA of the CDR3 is TGTGCCAGCAGTCCCTACAGGGGGATGAATTATAATTCACCCCTCCACTTT. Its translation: CASSPYRGMNYNSPLHF.